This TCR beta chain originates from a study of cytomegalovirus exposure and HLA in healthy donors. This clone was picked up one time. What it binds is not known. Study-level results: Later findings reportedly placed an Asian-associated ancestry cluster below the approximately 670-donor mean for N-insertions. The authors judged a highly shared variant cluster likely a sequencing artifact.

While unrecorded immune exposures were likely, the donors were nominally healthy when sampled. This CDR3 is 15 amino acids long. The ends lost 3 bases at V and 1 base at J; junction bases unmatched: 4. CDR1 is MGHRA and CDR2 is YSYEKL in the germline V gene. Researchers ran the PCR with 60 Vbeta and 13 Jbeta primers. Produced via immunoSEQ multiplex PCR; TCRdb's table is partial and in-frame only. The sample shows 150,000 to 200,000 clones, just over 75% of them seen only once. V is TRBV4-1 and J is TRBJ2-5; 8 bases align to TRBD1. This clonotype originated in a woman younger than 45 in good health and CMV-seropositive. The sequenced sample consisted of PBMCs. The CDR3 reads CASSQTGAVQETQYF. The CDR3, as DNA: TGCGCCAGCAGCCAGACAGGGGCCGTCCAAGAGACCCAGTACTTC.